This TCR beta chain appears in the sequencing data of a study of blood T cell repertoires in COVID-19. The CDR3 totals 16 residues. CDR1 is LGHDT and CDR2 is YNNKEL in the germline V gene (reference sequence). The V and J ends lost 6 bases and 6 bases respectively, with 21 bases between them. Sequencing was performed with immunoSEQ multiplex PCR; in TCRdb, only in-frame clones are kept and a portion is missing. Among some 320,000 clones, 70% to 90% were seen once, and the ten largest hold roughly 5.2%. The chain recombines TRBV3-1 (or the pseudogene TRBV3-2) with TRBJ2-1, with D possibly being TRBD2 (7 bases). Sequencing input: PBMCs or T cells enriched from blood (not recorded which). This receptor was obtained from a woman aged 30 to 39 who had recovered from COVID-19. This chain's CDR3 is CASRPRGARGVNEQFF. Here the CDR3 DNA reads TGTGCCAGCAGACCACGGGGGGCCAGGGGCGTCAATGAGCAGTTCTTC.